These 3 T cell receptor beta chains were sequenced from one sample in a study of blood T cell repertoires in COVID-19. This table comes from immunoSEQ multiplex PCR, and its TCRdb copy is limited to in-frame clones, with some not included. The sample has roughly 400,000 clones, 87% seen once. Sequences were obtained from peripheral blood. The receptors come from an older woman with COVID-19, enrolled during active disease.

The V and J genes are TRBV5-1 and TRBJ2-6; maybe TRBD1 (6 bases). Germline values: CDR1 SGHRS, CDR2 YFSETQ. With 6 bases removed from V and 0 bases from J, the gap between germline ends came to 16 bases. The CDR3 loop spans 17 amino acids. The CDR3 reads CASKNHRELSGANVLTF. CDR3 in DNA: TGCGCCAGCAAAAATCACAGGGAGCTCTCTGGGGCCAACGTCCTGACTTTC.

The J gene is TRBJ1-1, the V gene TRBV19, with 9 nucleotides matching TRBD1. The CDR3 contains 14 residues. V dropped 6 bases and J dropped 4; count of bases not matched to a gene: 6. Looked up from germline, CDR1 is LNHDA and CDR2 is SQIVND (reference sequence). CDR3 loop: CASRGQGKGTEAFF. For the CDR3, the DNA is TGTGCCAGTAGGGGACAGGGAAAGGGCACTGAAGCTTTCTTT.

The chain links TRBV4-1 to TRBJ2-2; 9 bases agree with TRBD1. Germline loops: CDR1 MGHRA, CDR2 YSYEKL. V trimming: 0 bases; J trimming: 7 bases; junction bases outside the gene matches: 6. CDR3 size: 16 residues. CDR3: CASSQDKGQGSGELFF. DNA for the CDR3: TGCGCCAGCAGCCAAGATAAGGGACAGGGAAGCGGGGAGCTGTTTTTT.